A selection of T cell receptor beta chains follows, all from one sample in a study of blood T cell repertoires in COVID-19. Profiling relied on immunoSEQ multiplex PCR, and the TCRdb table lists in-frame clones only, not all of them. The table shows about 80,000 clones, with around 80% occurring only once. The sequenced sample was peripheral blood. The receptors here all came from a man of 80 years or more with active or convalescent COVID-19. CDR3s include the opening cysteine and the closing phenylalanine or tryptophan. Fields, in order: CDR3 length, J gene, D gene, V gene, clone size, CDR3 protein, CDR3 DNA. D genes are given only for firm matches. Expanded clones are given a class, and other clones once, few, many or no size at all.

15,TRBJ1-2,TRBD1,TRBV18,NA,CASSPRDSTNYGYTF,TGTGCCAGCTCACCACGGGACAGCACTAACTATGGCTACACCTTC
13,TRBJ1-5,NA,TRBV29-1,NA,CSVEEDRAQPQHF,TGCAGCGTTGAAGAGGACAGAGCTCAGCCCCAGCATTTT
15,TRBJ2-5,NA,TRBV2,NA,CASSRDSSSGETQYF,TGTGCCAGCAGTCGGGACTCTTCGTCGGGGGAGACCCAGTACTTC
14,TRBJ2-2,NA,TRBV9,NA,CASSVAPYTGELFF,TGTGCCAGCAGCGTAGCTCCTTACACCGGGGAGCTGTTTTTT
18,TRBJ1-6,TRBD1,TRBV7-2,NA,CASSPPAAGQGFDSPLHF,TGTGCCAGCAGCCCCCCGGCGGCGGGACAGGGGTTTGATTCACCCCTCCACTTT
19,TRBJ2-6,TRBD1,TRBV19,NA,CASSIRGQDSGPGANVLTF,TGTGCCAGTAGTATCCGGGGACAGGATTCAGGCCCTGGGGCCAACGTCCTGACTTTC
14,TRBJ1-2,NA,TRBV7-3,NA,CASSPSGTNYGYTF,TGTGCCAGCAGCCCATCAGGCACTAACTATGGCTACACCTTC
15,TRBJ2-7,TRBD1,TRBV7-7,few,CASSLGTGPSYEQYF,TGTGCCAGCAGCTTAGGGACAGGACCCTCCTACGAGCAGTACTTC
16,TRBJ1-2,NA,TRBV14,NA,CASSQVRGGTGYGYTF,TGTGCCAGCAGCCAAGTACGTGGGGGGACTGGCTATGGCTACACCTTC
14,TRBJ1-2,NA,TRBV6-6,NA,CASSPRRGAQVDTF,TGTGCCAGCAGTCCCCGGAGGGGCGCACAGGTTGACACCTTC
12,TRBJ2-2,NA,TRBV2,NA,CASSRDSGELFF,TGTGCCAGCAGTAGGGACTCCGGGGAGCTGTTTTTT
15,TRBJ1-6,NA,TRBV19,NA,CASSPRGGSNSPLHF,TGTGCCAGTAGTCCCCGGGGAGGATCCAATTCACCCCTCCACTTT
20,TRBJ1-2,NA,TRBV21-1,NA,CASSKIPPTTGTGGADGYTF,TGTGCCAGCAGCAAAATTCCGCCTACTACCGGGACAGGGGGCGCGGATGGCTACACCTTC
15,TRBJ2-5,NA,TRBV19,NA,CASSIIQAGKETQYF,TGTGCCAGTAGTATCATCCAGGCGGGGAAAGAGACCCAGTACTTC
11,TRBJ2-3,NA,TRBV6-4,NA,CAPGSTDTQYF,TGTGCCCCCGGGAGCACAGATACGCAGTATTTT
13,TRBJ2-7,TRBD1,TRBV6-6,NA,CASKPGQDYEQYF,TGTGCCAGCAAGCCAGGACAGGACTACGAGCAGTACTTC
13,TRBJ2-7,NA,TRBV10-3,NA,CATLTGLGGEQYF,TGTGCCACCTTAACAGGGTTGGGCGGCGAGCAGTACTTC
14,TRBJ1-1,NA,TRBV19,NA,CASIQLGGSTEAFF,TGTGCCAGTATCCAGCTGGGGGGTTCCACTGAAGCTTTCTTT
18,TRBJ1-6,NA,TRBV4-2,once,CASSQERSSLVDNSPLHF,TGTGCCAGCAGCCAAGAACGGAGCTCTCTGGTGGATAATTCACCCCTCCACTTT
13,TRBJ2-7,NA,TRBV27,NA,CASSSQGSGEQYF,TGTGCCAGCAGTTCTCAGGGGTCTGGAGAGCAGTACTTC
14,TRBJ2-5,TRBD2,TRBV29-1,NA,CSVGTSGFGETQYF,TGCAGCGTAGGGACTAGCGGGTTTGGGGAGACCCAGTACTTC
11,TRBJ1-1,NA,TRBV5-1,NA,CASQENTEAFF,TGCGCCAGCCAGGAGAACACTGAAGCTTTCTTT
13,TRBJ2-5,NA,TRBV6-6,NA,CASSRRTQGTQYF,TGTGCCAGCAGTCGCAGGACCCAGGGGACCCAGTACTTC
14,TRBJ2-5,NA,TRBV5-4,few,CASSLLQEKETQYF,TGTGCCAGCAGCTTGTTACAGGAAAAAGAGACCCAGTACTTC
11,TRBJ2-1,TRBD2,TRBV27,few,CASSLGLAIFF,TGTGCCAGCAGTTTGGGACTAGCGATTTTCTTC
15,TRBJ2-3,NA,TRBV9,NA,CASSVVPLSTDTQYF,TGTGCCAGCAGCGTAGTGCCCCTAAGCACAGATACGCAGTATTTT
16,TRBJ2-4,NA,TRBV28,NA,CASSWVGMPGVSIQYF,TGTGCCAGCAGTTGGGTGGGGATGCCAGGGGTTAGCATTCAGTACTTC
16,TRBJ2-5,TRBD1,TRBV7-7,NA,CASSLGVGGTGETQYF,TGTGCCAGCAGCTTAGGGGTTGGCGGGACAGGAGAGACCCAGTACTTC
16,TRBJ2-7,TRBD2,TRBV30,NA,CAWSRGTSGLSYEQYF,TGTGCCTGGAGTAGGGGGACTAGCGGCCTCTCCTACGAGCAGTACTTC
13,TRBJ1-2,TRBD1,TRBV19,NA,CASSTTGSVGYTF,TGTGCCAGTAGCACGACAGGGTCCGTGGGCTACACCTTC
14,TRBJ1-1,TRBD1,TRBV28,NA,CASSLSGGNTEAFF,TGTGCCAGCAGTTTATCAGGGGGGAACACTGAAGCTTTCTTT
12,TRBJ2-1,NA,TRBV13,NA,CASSIPGVEQFF,TGTGCCAGCAGCATCCCAGGGGTTGAGCAGTTCTTC
15,TRBJ1-1,NA,TRBV6-5,NA,CASRPPDRLNTEAFF,TGTGCCAGCAGGCCCCCAGACAGGTTAAACACTGAAGCTTTCTTT
14,TRBJ2-5,TRBD1,TRBV4-1,once,CASSQEDRAETQYF,TGCGCCAGCAGCCAAGAGGACAGGGCAGAGACCCAGTACTTC
18,TRBJ2-2,TRBD2,TRBV7-2,NA,CASSFLAGGPTNTGELFF,TGTGCCAGCAGCTTCCTAGCGGGAGGCCCAACGAACACCGGGGAGCTGTTTTTT
14,TRBJ2-7,TRBD1,TRBV7-8,NA,CASSLRTGEGEQYF,TGTGCCAGCAGCTTAAGGACAGGGGAGGGGGAGCAGTACTTC
16,TRBJ1-2,TRBD1,TRBV11-2,NA,CASSKPGQGRGYGYTF,TGTGCCAGCAGCAAGCCGGGACAGGGGAGGGGCTATGGCTACACCTTC
12,TRBJ2-7,NA,TRBV11-3,NA,CASSLTTGEQYF,TGTGCCAGCAGCTTAACTACGGGGGAGCAGTACTTC
15,TRBJ2-1,NA,TRBV11-2,NA,CASNPGHSSYNEQFF,TGTGCCAGCAACCCCGGACATAGCTCCTACAATGAGCAGTTCTTC